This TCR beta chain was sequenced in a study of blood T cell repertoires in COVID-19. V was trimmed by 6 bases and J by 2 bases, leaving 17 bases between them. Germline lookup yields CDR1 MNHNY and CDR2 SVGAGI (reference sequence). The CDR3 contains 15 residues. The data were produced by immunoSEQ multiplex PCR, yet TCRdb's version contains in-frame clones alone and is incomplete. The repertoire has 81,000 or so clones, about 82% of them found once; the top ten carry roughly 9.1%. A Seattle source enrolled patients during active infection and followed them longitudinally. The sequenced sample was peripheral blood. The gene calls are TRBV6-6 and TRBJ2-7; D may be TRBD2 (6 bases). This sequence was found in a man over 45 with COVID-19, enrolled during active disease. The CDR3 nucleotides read TGTGCCAGCAGCCTGGAACTAGCCGCGACCTACGAGCAGTACTTC. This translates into CASSLELAATYEQYF.